This T cell receptor beta chain was sequenced in a study of blood T cell repertoires in COVID-19 (TCRdb year 2020). Looking at the study overall: Samples from collaborators originated in the United States, Italy and Spain and spanned both the acute and convalescent phases of COVID-19. The samples were drawn from two sources: the first 160 participants of the ongoing ImmuneRACE study, and 1,200 or so subjects contributed by 6 global collaborators. The repertoires were released in a freely available public database intended as a resource for research on the immune response to SARS-CoV-2. Where available, HLA class I and class II types were obtained from metadata supplied by the sample provider rather than from assay-based typing. A de-identified subject ID, COVID-19 status, age in years and sex were almost always included in the sample metadata. The material from the prospective study consisted of cDNA or gDNA derived from T cells, B-cell-depleted T cells, or PBMCs. Subjects who had been exposed to COVID-19, were actively infected with it, or had recovered from it provided the deeply sampled blood TCRbeta repertoires that made up the dataset.

Collaborating institutions collected whole blood in K2EDTA tubes following their own protocols. For TCRbeta analysis, collaborators shipped samples in one of three forms: frozen whole blood, isolated PBMCs, or DNA extracted from either of those sample types. Comments on this clone: Its target antigen remains unknown. No base quality values were provided; no much bigger clone lies one nucleotide off. Other nucleotide sequences from this sample produce the same CDR3.

CDR1 SGHRS and CDR2 YFSETQ were looked up in the germline V gene. Compared with germline, V lacks 5 bases and J lacks 1 base; bases without a gene match: 3. The CDR3, cysteine through phenylalanine, is 14 amino acids long. Only CDR3 DNA remains: 42 bases, in frame from the first base. TCRbeta CDR3 regions were amplified from genomic DNA by means of the immunoSEQ Assay, a bias-controlled multiplex PCR. Per the original workflow: Within the assay, amplification of reference gene primers was used to estimate how many nucleated cells each sample contained. To quantify the absolute abundance of each unique TCRbeta CDR3 rearrangement, sequence reads were collapsed and filtered. Productive Simpson clonality was computed per sample as the square root of Simpson's diversity index over productive rearrangements. Here the immuneACCESS table is served through TCRdb, limited to in-frame sequences with V and J called. Missing clones are a known gap in these copies; in checked studies unresolved V genes cover under half, and the rest lacks a known reason. Clone size and V and J calls were adopted from that table, with D and trimming inferred from the DNA. The sample table shows approximately 430,000 clones, and just over 85% are seen once. Clones ranked in the top ten supply 1.4% to 1.5% of the sample.

Broad study findings and their caveats: The amount of clinical and demographic metadata varied by source and participant and was provided uncurated.

The chain is assembled from TRBV5-1 and TRBJ2-1, and TRBD2 aligns with 7 junction nucleotides. The clonotype comes from a woman under 40 with active or convalescent COVID-19. Sequencing was performed on peripheral blood. The CDR3 loop reads CASSLAESYNEQFF. The nucleotides are TGCGCCAGCAGTCTAGCGGAGTCCTACAATGAGCAGTTCTTC.